Here is one T cell receptor (beta chain) with its context. The target antigen is unknown. Germline trimming cut 5 bases from V and 3 bases from J; bases unmatched to any gene: 3. Germline assignment: CDR1 SGHVS and CDR2 FQNEAQ. This CDR3 contains 13 residues. These data are taken from a study of T cell repertoires in cytomegalovirus infection. About the research overall: Use of recently identified HLA-C-restricted and well-studied HLA-B-restricted CMV epitopes was part of the study.

In TCRdb, the reads were re-called with MiXCR into one record per CDR3 protein. The sample holds around 85,000 distinct CDR3 sequences, approximately 46% seen once. The clonotype originates from a human donor in good health (CMV status not recorded). Some clones in this sample may be carry-over from other donors' samples. Sequenced material: CD8+ T cells from cultured PBMCs, taken from culture after CMV antigen stimulation. This chain links TRBV7-8 with TRBJ2-7, with TRBD2 identical over 8 bases. CDR3 DNA sequence: TGTGCCAGCAGCACCGGGAGGGTCTACGAGCAGTACTTC. This translates into CASSTGRVYEQYF.